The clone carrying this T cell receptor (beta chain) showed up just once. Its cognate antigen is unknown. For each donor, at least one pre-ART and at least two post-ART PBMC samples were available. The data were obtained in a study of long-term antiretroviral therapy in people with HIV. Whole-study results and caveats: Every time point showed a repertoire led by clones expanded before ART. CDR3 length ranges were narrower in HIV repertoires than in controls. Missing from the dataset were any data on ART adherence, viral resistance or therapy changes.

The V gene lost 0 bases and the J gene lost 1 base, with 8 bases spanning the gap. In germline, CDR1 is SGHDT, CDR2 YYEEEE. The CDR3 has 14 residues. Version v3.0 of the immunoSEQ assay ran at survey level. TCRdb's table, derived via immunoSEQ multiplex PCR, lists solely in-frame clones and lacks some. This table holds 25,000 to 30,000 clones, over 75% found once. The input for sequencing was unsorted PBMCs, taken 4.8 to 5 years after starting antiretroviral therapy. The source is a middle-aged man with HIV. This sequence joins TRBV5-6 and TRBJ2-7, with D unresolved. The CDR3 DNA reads TGTGCCAGCAGCTTGGCCGACTTTTCCTACGAGCAGTACTTC. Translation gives CASSLADFSYEQYF. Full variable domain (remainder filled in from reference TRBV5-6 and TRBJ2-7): DAGVTQSPTHLIKTRGQQVTLRCSPKSGHDTVSWYQQALGQGPQFIFQYYEEEERQRGNFPDRFSGHQFPNYSSELNVNALLLGDSALYLCASSLADFSYEQYFGPGTRLTVT.